The 18 T cell receptor beta chains below come from one sample, sequenced in a study of blood T cell repertoires in COVID-19. Produced via immunoSEQ multiplex PCR; TCRdb's table is partial and in-frame only. The table has a few hundred thousand clones, about 91% seen once. Sequenced input: PBMCs or T cells enriched from blood (not recorded which). These receptors were collected from a man aged 18 to 35 with acute COVID-19.

V and J are TRBV3-1 (or the pseudogene TRBV3-2) and TRBJ2-7, with no clear D. Trimming removed 1 base at V and 3 bases at J, with 19 bases between. From germline, CDR1 is LGHDT and CDR2 YNNKEL (reference sequence). The CDR3 contains 17 residues. This CDR3 is CASSQVRLGLSFYEQYF. CDR3 DNA: TGTGCCAGCAGCCAAGTTCGACTGGGTCTCTCTTTCTACGAGCAGTACTTC.

The CDR3 DNA follows: TGTGCCAGCAGCCAATCCAGGGATTCACCCCTCCACTTT. As protein: CASSQSRDSPLHF. The chain is built from TRBV14 and TRBJ1-6; a weak D match, TRBD1 (5 bases). V lost 2 bases, J lost 8 bases, and 7 bases lay in between. The CDR3 covers 13 residues. Germline CDR1 reads SGHDN; CDR2 reads FVKESK.

The J gene is TRBJ2-5, the V gene TRBV27, with 9 bases identical to TRBD2. Germline V CDR1 and CDR2: MNHEY, SMNVEV (reference sequence). With V trimmed by 2 bases and J by 12 bases, 7 bases remained unmatched. This CDR3 has 13 amino acids. The CDR3 reads CASSLGREGSKYF. CDR3 DNA: TGTGCCAGCAGTTTAGGGCGGGAGGGCTCGAAGTACTTC.

V is TRBV18 and J is TRBJ1-1; D is ambiguous. CDR3 length: 15 residues. Trimming cost V 5 bases and J 0 bases, with 13 bases left between them. Germline V gene sequence: CDR1 KGHSH, CDR2 LQKENI. Here the CDR3 DNA reads TGTGCCAGCTCAAATTTTCGGGAAATGAACACTGAAGCTTTCTTT. Its translation: CASSNFREMNTEAFF.

V gene TRBV15 combines with J gene TRBJ2-2; 7 positions agree with TRBD1. Looked up from germline, CDR1 is LNHNV and CDR2 is YYDKDF (reference sequence). The CDR3 consists of 15 residues. Trimming removed 3 bases from V and 6 bases from J; junction bases left unmatched: 7. DNA of the CDR3: TGTGCCACCAGCAGTGACAGGGACAATGCCGGGGAGCTGTTTTTT. It codes for CATSSDRDNAGELFF.

The J gene is TRBJ2-5, the V gene TRBV29-1; 7 nucleotides agree with TRBD1. The V gene's germline CDR1 is SQVTM and CDR2 ANQGSEA. This CDR3 contains 16 residues. V was pared by 1 base and J by 0 bases, with 8 bases of the junction left unmatched. The CDR3 loop is CSVEGSRGQHQETQYF. The CDR3 DNA sequence: TGCAGCGTTGAAGGGTCGAGGGGGCAACACCAAGAGACCCAGTACTTC.

This clone came up a few times. The chain couples TRBV28 to TRBJ1-5; D gene ambiguous. The CDR3 is made up of 12 amino acids. Per germline, CDR1 MDHEN and CDR2 SYDVKM. The CDR3 DNA reads as TGTGCTTCGGGGAAGGAGGATCAGCCCCAGCATTTT. This encodes CASGKEDQPQHF.

This clone was found once. The chain uses TRBV29-1 and TRBJ2-1; 9 nucleotides align to TRBD2. The CDR3 runs 13 residues. Germline assignment: CDR1 SQVTM and CDR2 ANQGSEA. J gave up 4 bases and V 3 bases, and 1 base lay outside the gene matches. The CDR3 DNA reads as TGCAGCGTTGAGGGACTAGCTTACAATGAGCAGTTCTTC. As protein: CSVEGLAYNEQFF.

This chain joins TRBV6-5 and TRBJ1-1; D is possibly TRBD1 (5 bases). Trimming left V 7 bases short and J 1 base short, with 10 bases between. Per the germline V gene, CDR1 is MNHEY and CDR2 is SVGAGI. The CDR3 consists of 13 residues. The CDR3 coding sequence is TGTGCCAGCACTCGACAGAGGAACACTGAAGCTTTCTTT. Translation: CASTRQRNTEAFF.

The V call is TRBV5-5, the J call TRBJ2-4; TRBD2 agrees at 16 bases. The trim removed 0 bases at V and 7 bases at J, leaving 7 bases unmatched. The CDR3 runs to 18 residues. Germline CDR1 and CDR2: SGHKS and YYEKEE (reference sequence). The DNA for the CDR3 is TGTGCCAGCAGCTTGGGAGGGACTAGCGGGAGGGCAGGGAACATTCAGTACTTC. Its translation: CASSLGGTSGRAGNIQYF.

CDR3 amino acids: CASRLGTGVNQPQHF. The CDR3 nucleotides read TGTGCCAGTCGCCTCGGGACAGGGGTTAATCAGCCCCAGCATTTT. V usage is TRBV19 and J usage is TRBJ1-5; 10 nucleotides agree with TRBD1. The CDR3 loop spans 15 amino acids. Germline CDR1 LNHDA, CDR2 SQIVND (reference sequence). After removal of 8 bases from V and 4 bases from J, the junction contained 8 bases not matched to a gene.

This rearrangement joins TRBV5-1 to TRBJ2-3; D is possibly TRBD2 (6 bases). The CDR3 loop spans 16 amino acids. Germline V gives CDR1 SGHRS, CDR2 YFSETQ. V was pared by 0 bases and J by 2 bases, with 13 bases between. CDR3 sequence (DNA): TGCGCCAGCAGCTTGGTCGCAGGGAGGAACACAGATACGCAGTATTTT. It is translated as CASSLVAGRNTDTQYF. Full variable domain (remainder filled in from reference TRBV5-1 and TRBJ2-3): KAGVTQTPRYLIKTRGQQVTLSCSPISGHRSVSWYQQTPGQGLQFLFEYFSETQRNKGNFPGRFSGRQFSNSRSEMNVSTLELGDSALYLCASSLVAGRNTDTQYFGPGTRLTVL.

The chain has TRBV4-1 and TRBJ2-2, with 10 bases that match TRBD2. V lost 1 base and J lost 4; bases outside the gene matches: 0. Per the germline V gene, CDR1 is MGHRA and CDR2 is YSYEKL. The CDR3 runs 15 residues. CDR3 DNA: TGCGCCAGCAGCCAAGGACTAGCGGGCACCGGGGAGCTGTTTTTT. Translated: CASSQGLAGTGELFF.

The gene calls are TRBV10-3 and TRBJ2-5; 9 positions agree with TRBD2. The germline CDR1 and CDR2 sequences are ENHRY and SYGVKD. This CDR3 is built from 15 residues. After removal of 0 bases from V and 4 bases from J, the junction contained 3 bases not matched to a gene. Here the CDR3 reads CAISESAGGGETQYF. The CDR3 region has the DNA TGTGCCATCAGTGAGTCGGCGGGAGGGGGAGAGACCCAGTACTTC.

The chain joins TRBV9 to TRBJ1-2, with D perhaps TRBD1 (5 bases). Trimming stripped 3 bases from V and 2 bases from J, with 17 bases between. The CDR3 is 16 residues long. CDR1 is SGDLS and CDR2 is YYNGEE in the germline V gene. CDR3 sequence (DNA): TGTGCCAGCAGCGACATAGGCGGGGCCGTCAACTATGGCTACACCTTC. Its translation: CASSDIGGAVNYGYTF.

The chain uses TRBV5-4 and TRBJ1-1; perhaps TRBD1 as D (6 bases). CDR1 and CDR2 (germline): SGHNT, YYREEE (reference sequence). The CDR3 covers 14 residues. Trimming removed 2 bases at V and 3 bases at J, with 11 bases between. DNA for the CDR3: TGTGCCAGCAGCTTCCGGGGGGCGGACACTGAAGCTTTCTTT. Protein: CASSFRGADTEAFF.

The chain couples TRBV6-5 to TRBJ2-7; D perhaps matches TRBD2 (5 bases). V dropped 8 bases and J dropped 5 bases, with 7 bases sitting between them. The germline V gene encodes CDR1 MNHEY and CDR2 SVGAGI. The CDR3 consists of 10 residues. The CDR3: CASGGNEQYF. The CDR3 DNA reads as TGTGCCAGCGGAGGCAACGAGCAGTACTTC.

This clone came up once. This chain connects TRBV29-1 to TRBJ1-1; possibly TRBD1 for D (6 bases). V was cut by 6 bases and J by 2 bases, with 19 bases left in between. Germline V gives CDR1 SQVTM, CDR2 ANQGSEA. This CDR3 is built from 15 residues. This CDR3 is CSVARGAQVNTEAFF. The CDR3 nucleotides are TGCAGCGTCGCCCGGGGGGCCCAGGTCAACACTGAAGCTTTCTTT.